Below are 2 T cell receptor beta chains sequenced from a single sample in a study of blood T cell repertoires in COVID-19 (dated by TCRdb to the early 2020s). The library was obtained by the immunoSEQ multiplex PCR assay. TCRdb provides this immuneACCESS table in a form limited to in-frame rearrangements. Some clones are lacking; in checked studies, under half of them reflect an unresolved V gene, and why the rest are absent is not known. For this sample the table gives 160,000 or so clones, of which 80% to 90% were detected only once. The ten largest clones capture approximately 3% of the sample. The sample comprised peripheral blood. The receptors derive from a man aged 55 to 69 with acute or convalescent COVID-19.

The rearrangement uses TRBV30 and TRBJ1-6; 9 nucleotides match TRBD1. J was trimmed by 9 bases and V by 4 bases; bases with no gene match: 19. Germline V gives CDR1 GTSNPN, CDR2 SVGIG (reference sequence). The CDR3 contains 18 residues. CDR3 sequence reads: CAWNLLGTGQSLFSPLHF. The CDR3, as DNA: TGTGCCTGGAACCTACTGGGGACAGGGCAGAGTCTATTTTCACCCCTCCACTTT.

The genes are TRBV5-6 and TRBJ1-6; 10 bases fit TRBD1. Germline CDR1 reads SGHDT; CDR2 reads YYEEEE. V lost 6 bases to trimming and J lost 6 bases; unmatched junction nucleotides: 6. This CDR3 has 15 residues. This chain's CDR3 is CASTRTGGSNSPLHF. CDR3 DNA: TGTGCCAGCACGAGGACAGGGGGTAGTAATTCACCCCTCCACTTT.